This T cell receptor beta chain was sequenced during a study of blood T cell repertoires in COVID-19. Assay used: immunoSEQ multiplex PCR; TCRdb lists only in-frame clones, some missing. The sample lists 190,000 or so clones; around 92% were seen once. The CDR3 length is 15 residues. The germline V and J ends were trimmed by 3 bases and 8 bases, with 18 bases remaining between them. Germline V gives CDR1 KGHDR, CDR2 SFDVKD. The chain links TRBV24-1 to TRBJ1-1; perhaps TRBD1 as D (6 bases). The sequenced sample consisted of PBMCs or T cells enriched from blood (not recorded which). This TCR was recovered from a woman under 30 who had recovered from COVID-19. The CDR3 DNA reads TGTGCCACCAGTGATCCTTCTAAAGCCGGGACAGAAGCTTTCTTT. Translated: CATSDPSKAGTEAFF.